This T cell receptor (beta chain) was captured in a study of cytomegalovirus exposure and HLA in healthy donors. This CDR3 contains 12 residues. The V and J ends lost 3 bases and 5 bases respectively, with 8 bases between them. The germline gives CDR1 KGHSH, CDR2 LQKENI. On this clone: Its antigen is unknown.

Points from the study as a whole: Presence/absence analyses assumed roughly uniform sequencing depth across donors, which may not hold. An analysis done earlier found most TCR beta V segments productive about 90% or about 30% of the time. TCR beta chains numbering more than 150 were designated cytomegalovirus-associated.

PCR primers comprised 60 Vbeta and 13 Jbeta primers. Method: immunoSEQ multiplex PCR; TCRdb's copy keeps in-frame clones and lacks some. The repertoire holds about 180,000 clones, approximately 79% seen once, with 0.69% in the top ten. The chain carries TRBV18 and TRBJ2-7; no clear D. The sample was PBMCs. The sequence derives from a woman in her thirties or forties in good health and CMV-seronegative. The CDR3 DNA is TGTGCCAGCTCACCGCGAAACGACGAGCAGTACTTC. Its protein product is CASSPRNDEQYF.